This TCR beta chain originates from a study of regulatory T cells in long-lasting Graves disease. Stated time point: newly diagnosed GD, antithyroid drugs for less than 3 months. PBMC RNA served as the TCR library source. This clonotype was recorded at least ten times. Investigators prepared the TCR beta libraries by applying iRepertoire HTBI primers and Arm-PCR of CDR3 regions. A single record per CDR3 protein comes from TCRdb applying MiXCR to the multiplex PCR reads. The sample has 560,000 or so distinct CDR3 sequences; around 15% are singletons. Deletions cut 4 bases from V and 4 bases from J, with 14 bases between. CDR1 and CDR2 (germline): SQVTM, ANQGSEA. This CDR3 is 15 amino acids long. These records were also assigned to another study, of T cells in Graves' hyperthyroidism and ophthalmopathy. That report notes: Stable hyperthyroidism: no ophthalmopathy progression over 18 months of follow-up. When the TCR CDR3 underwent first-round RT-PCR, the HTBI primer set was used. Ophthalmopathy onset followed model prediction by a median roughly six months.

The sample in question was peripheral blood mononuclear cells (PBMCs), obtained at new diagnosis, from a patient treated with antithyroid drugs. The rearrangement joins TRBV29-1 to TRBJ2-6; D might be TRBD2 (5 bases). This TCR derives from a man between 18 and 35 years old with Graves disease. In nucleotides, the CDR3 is TGCAGCGTTGCCGGGGTATCTTACGGGGCCAACGTCCTGACTTTC. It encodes CSVAGVSYGANVLTF.